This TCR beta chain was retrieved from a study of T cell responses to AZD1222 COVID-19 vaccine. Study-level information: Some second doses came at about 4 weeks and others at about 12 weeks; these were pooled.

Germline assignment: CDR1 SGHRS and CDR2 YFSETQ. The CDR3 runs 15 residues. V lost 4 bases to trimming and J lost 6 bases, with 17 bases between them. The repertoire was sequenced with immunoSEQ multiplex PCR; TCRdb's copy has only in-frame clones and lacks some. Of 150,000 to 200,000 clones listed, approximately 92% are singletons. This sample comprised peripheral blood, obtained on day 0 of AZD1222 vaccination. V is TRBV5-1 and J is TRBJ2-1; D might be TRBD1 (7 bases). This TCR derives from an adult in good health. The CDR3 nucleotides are TGCGCCAGCAGCCCTGTTCAGGGGGGATCCAATGAGCAGTTCTTC. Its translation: CASSPVQGGSNEQFF.